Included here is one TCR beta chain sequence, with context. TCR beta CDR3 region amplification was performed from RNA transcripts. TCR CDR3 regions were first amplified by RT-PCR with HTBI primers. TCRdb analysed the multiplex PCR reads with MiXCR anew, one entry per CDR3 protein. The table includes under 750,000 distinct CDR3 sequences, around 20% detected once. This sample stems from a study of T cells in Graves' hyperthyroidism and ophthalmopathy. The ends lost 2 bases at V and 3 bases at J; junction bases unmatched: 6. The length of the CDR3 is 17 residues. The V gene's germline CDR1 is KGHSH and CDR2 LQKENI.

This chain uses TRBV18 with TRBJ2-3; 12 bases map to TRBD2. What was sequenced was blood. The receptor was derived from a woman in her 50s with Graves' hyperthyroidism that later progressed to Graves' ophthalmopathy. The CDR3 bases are TGTGCCAGCTCACCAAGCCCTAGCGGGGGGGCTACAGATACGCAGTATTTT. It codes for CASSPSPSGGATDTQYF.